The 24 T cell receptor beta chains reported below all come from one sample, sequenced in a study of blood T cell repertoires in COVID-19. Assay used: immunoSEQ multiplex PCR; TCRdb lists only in-frame clones, some missing. The sample has some 220,000 clones; under 85% are singletons. Sequenced material: peripheral blood. These receptors were collected from a woman aged 25 to 45 with COVID-19, enrolled during active disease.

The J gene is TRBJ2-7, the V gene TRBV9; D uncertain. The CDR3 length is 13 residues. CDR1 and CDR2 from the germline V gene are SGDLS and YYNGEE. The V and J ends lost 4 bases and 7 bases respectively, with 15 bases between them. The CDR3 coding sequence is TGTGCCAGCAGCCCCCGCCCGGCGCGGGAGCAGTACTTC. It specifies CASSPRPAREQYF.

This chain links TRBV27 with TRBJ2-5, with D possibly TRBD2 on 6 matching bases. Trimming stripped 8 bases from V and 5 bases from J, with 15 bases between. Germline V lookup: CDR1 MNHEY, CDR2 SMNVEV (reference sequence). This CDR3 region has 13 residues. The CDR3, as DNA: TGTGCCAGCTCCTATCGTGGGGGGGAGACCCAGTACTTC. Translation: CASSYRGGETQYF.

This chain links TRBV7-9 with TRBJ1-1; TRBD1 aligns across 10 bases. V lost 5 bases, J lost 6 bases, and 12 bases stayed unmatched. This CDR3 contains 16 residues. Germline V lookup: CDR1 SEHNR, CDR2 FQNEAQ (reference sequence). CDR3 bases: TGTGCCAGCAGCCCAGGGGACAGGGGAAACGTCCCTGAAGCTTTCTTT. This codes for CASSPGDRGNVPEAFF.

In this sample, this clone turned up once. The chain employs TRBV27 and TRBJ1-1, with TRBD1 matching over 9 bases. The trim removed 8 bases at V and 5 bases at J, leaving 9 bases unmatched. Germline CDR1 reads MNHEY; CDR2 reads SMNVEV (reference sequence). The CDR3 runs 14 residues. The CDR3 loop reads CASLDGTGITEAFF. The CDR3 nucleotides are TGTGCCAGCCTAGATGGGACAGGGATAACTGAAGCTTTCTTT.

The chain carries TRBV7-2 and TRBJ2-1, with 7 nucleotides matching TRBD2. CDR1 is SGHTA, CDR2 FQGNSA, per germline. The CDR3 spans 15 residues. V lost 7 bases to trimming and J lost 2 bases; unmatched junction nucleotides: 8. DNA for the CDR3: TGTGCCAGCACACCTGGTGCGGGGGCCTACAATGAGCAGTTCTTC. It is translated as CASTPGAGAYNEQFF.

The J gene is TRBJ1-1, the V gene TRBV27, with D unclear. The germline gives CDR1 MNHEY, CDR2 SMNVEV (reference sequence). CDR3 size: 13 residues. Trimming cost V 3 bases and J 5 bases, with 10 bases left between them. The CDR3 spells CASSFTAGTEAFF. In DNA, the CDR3 is TGTGCCAGCAGTTTTACGGCCGGGACTGAAGCTTTCTTT.

The chain links TRBV5-4 to TRBJ2-3; D is undetermined. The CDR3 extends over 12 amino acids. Germline CDR1 and CDR2: SGHNT and YYREEE (reference sequence). V lost 4 bases and J 5 bases, leaving 8 bases between the germline ends. CDR3 amino acids: CASSPALDTQYF. Here the CDR3 DNA reads TGTGCCAGCAGCCCCGCGCTAGATACGCAGTATTTT.

The chain combines TRBV19 with TRBJ1-5; D is uncertain. CDR3 size: 16 residues. Trimming shortened V by 1 base and J by 1 base, and 11 bases separated the two germline ends. Per germline, CDR1 LNHDA and CDR2 SQIVND (reference sequence). CDR3 region: CASSIGGVGSNQPQHF. DNA of the CDR3: TGTGCCAGTAGTATAGGGGGAGTAGGGAGCAATCAGCCCCAGCATTTT.

Comments on this clone: It may be a read error: a sequence one base away is much more abundant. This rearrangement joins TRBV13 to TRBJ2-7; 11 bases fit TRBD2. The CDR3 runs to 15 residues. V dropped 4 bases and J dropped 0; count of bases not matched to a gene: 2. Germline V lookup: CDR1 PRHDT, CDR2 FYEKMQ (reference sequence). The CDR3 sequence is CASSSGTSGSYEQYF. The CDR3 DNA sequence: TGTGCCAGCAGCTCCGGGACTAGCGGCTCCTACGAGCAGTACTTC.

The chain couples TRBV7-2 to TRBJ2-1, with 8 bases that match TRBD2. J gave up 5 bases and V 5 bases, and 14 bases lay outside the gene matches. Germline V gene sequence: CDR1 SGHTA, CDR2 FQGNSA. CDR3 length: 17 residues. CDR3 loop: CASSLRTSRDPHNEQFF. CDR3 in DNA: TGTGCCAGCAGCCTCAGGACTAGCCGAGACCCCCACAATGAGCAGTTCTTC.

The V call is TRBV19, the J call TRBJ2-2, with D tentatively TRBD1 (6 bases). CDR1 is LNHDA, CDR2 SQIVND, per germline (reference sequence). The CDR3 length is 15 residues. Trimming cost V 6 bases and J 0 bases, with 11 bases left between them. The CDR3 bases are TGTGCCAGTAGCCCCGGGACAACGAACACCGGGGAGCTGTTTTTT. It encodes CASSPGTTNTGELFF.

The chain is built from TRBV11-2 and TRBJ2-5; D might be TRBD2 (5 bases). Germline V CDR1 and CDR2: SGHAT, FQNNGV. The CDR3 is 11 residues long. V was trimmed by 8 bases and J by 4 bases, leaving 8 bases between them. The CDR3: CASARGETQYF. The CDR3 DNA follows: TGTGCCAGCGCTCGGGGAGAGACCCAGTACTTC. Together with reference TRBV11-2 and TRBJ2-5, the CDR3 gives the full variable domain: EAGVAQSPRYKIIEKRQSVAFWCNPISGHATLYWYQQILGQGPKLLIQFQNNGVVDDSQLPKDRFSAERLKGVDSTLKIQPAKLEDSAVYLCASARGETQYFGPGTRLLVL.

The V call is TRBV5-6, the J call TRBJ2-3, with a weak D call TRBD1 (6 bases). The CDR3 covers 14 residues. The V and J ends lost 0 bases and 2 bases respectively, with 7 bases between them. The V gene's germline CDR1 is SGHDT and CDR2 YYEEEE. CDR3 loop: CASSLGDNTDTQYF. CDR3 sequence (DNA): TGTGCCAGCAGCTTGGGGGACAACACAGATACGCAGTATTTT. The whole variable domain, filled in from reference TRBV5-6 and TRBJ2-3, reads DAGVTQSPTHLIKTRGQQVTLRCSPKSGHDTVSWYQQALGQGPQFIFQYYEEEERQRGNFPDRFSGHQFPNYSSELNVNALLLGDSALYLCASSLGDNTDTQYFGPGTRLTVL.

The chain recombines TRBV7-2 with TRBJ1-4; the D is unclear. Trimming took off 3 bases at V and 0 bases at J, with 5 bases between the two ends. Germline loops: CDR1 SGHTA, CDR2 FQGNSA. CDR3 length: 14 amino acids. The CDR3 sequence: CASSFTATNEKLFF. In nucleotides, the CDR3 is TGTGCCAGCAGCTTTACGGCAACTAATGAAAAACTGTTTTTT.

CDR3 DNA sequence: TGTGCCTGGTATCCTGTTAGCTCCTATAATTCACCCCTCCACTTT. As protein: CAWYPVSSYNSPLHF. The chain uses TRBV30 and TRBJ1-6; D gene uncertain. V dropped 5 bases and J dropped 0 bases, with 11 bases sitting between them. This CDR3 is built from 15 residues. CDR1 GTSNPN and CDR2 SVGIG come from the germline V gene (reference sequence).

This chain uses TRBV3-1 (or the pseudogene TRBV3-2) with TRBJ2-2, with D tentatively TRBD2 (6 bases). Germline assignment: CDR1 LGHDT and CDR2 YNNKEL (reference sequence). The CDR3 is 17 amino acids. The ends were cut back, 0 bases at V and 0 bases at J, with 11 bases in the middle. DNA for the CDR3: TGTGCCAGCAGCCAAGATTCGGGCGGGACGAACACCGGGGAGCTGTTTTTT. Amino acid sequence: CASSQDSGGTNTGELFF.

The CDR3 reads CASRNRGRAEAFF. In DNA form, the CDR3 reads TGTGCCAGCAGAAACAGGGGGCGGGCTGAAGCTTTCTTT. J is TRBJ1-1 and V is TRBV28, with 9 bases that match TRBD1. Germline trimming cut 6 bases from V and 6 bases from J; bases unmatched to any gene: 5. CDR1 MDHEN and CDR2 SYDVKM come from the germline V gene. The length of the CDR3 is 13 residues.

V gene TRBV10-3 combines with J gene TRBJ2-3, with a tentative D call TRBD2 (6 bases). The V end lost 9 bases, the J end lost 4 bases, and 17 bases lay between the germline ends. CDR3 length: 14 amino acids. CDR1 is ENHRY and CDR2 is SYGVKD in the germline V gene. The CDR3, as DNA: TGTGCCATTCGGCCCGGGAGTCAAGCAGATACGCAGTATTTT. Protein: CAIRPGSQADTQYF.

The rearrangement links TRBV11-3 to TRBJ2-7; possibly TRBD2 for D (6 bases). CDR1 is SGHNT and CDR2 is YENEEA in the germline V gene. The ends were cut back, 8 bases at V and 7 bases at J, with 21 bases in the middle. The CDR3 runs to 14 residues. CDR3 sequence reads: CASSLQDHAGEQYF. The CDR3 DNA sequence: TGTGCCAGCTCCCTACAGGACCATGCGGGGGAGCAGTACTTC. The variable domain in full, completed from reference TRBV11-3 and TRBJ2-7, reads EAGVVQSPRYKIIEKKQPVAFWCNPISGHNTLYWYLQNLGQGPELLIRYENEEAVDDSQLPKDRFSAERLKGVDSTLKIQPAELGDSAVYLCASSLQDHAGEQYFGPGTRLTVT.

The chain has TRBV11-2 and TRBJ2-3, with D hard to call. Germline assignment: CDR1 SGHAT and CDR2 FQNNGV. V gave up 0 bases and J gave up 1 base, with 5 bases separating them. This CDR3 has 14 amino acids. The CDR3 here is CASSLEPGTDTQYF. CDR3 DNA sequence: TGTGCCAGCAGCTTAGAACCAGGCACAGATACGCAGTATTTT.

The rearrangement joins TRBV10-3 to TRBJ2-3, with TRBD1 identical over 7 bases. The trim removed 8 bases at V and 6 bases at J, leaving 17 bases unmatched. The CDR3 is made up of 16 amino acids. Germline V gives CDR1 ENHRY, CDR2 SYGVKD. The CDR3 region has the DNA TGTGCCATCGGAGCGGCAGACAGGGCAGATTTGGATACGCAGTATTTT. It is translated as CAIGAADRADLDTQYF.

The DNA for the CDR3 is TGTGCCAGCAGCGCAACAGGAATGGGGACCCAGTACTTC. Translated: CASSATGMGTQYF. The chain joins TRBV5-6 to TRBJ2-5, with D perhaps TRBD1 (5 bases). Trimming pared 4 bases from V and 7 bases from J, leaving 14 bases between. Germline CDR1 is SGHDT and CDR2 is YYEEEE. The CDR3 has 13 amino acids.

V gene TRBV27 combines with J gene TRBJ2-7, with a weak D call TRBD1 (5 bases). Germline CDR1 is MNHEY and CDR2 is SMNVEV (reference sequence). Trimming took 4 bases from V and 0 from J, leaving 10 bases between them. CDR3 size: 14 residues. CDR3 bases: TGTGCCAGCAGTTATCAAAGGGGCTCCTACGAGCAGTACTTC. Its protein is CASSYQRGSYEQYF.

This chain links TRBV5-1 with TRBJ2-3; TRBD2 might be the D (5 bases). The CDR3 is 16 amino acids. CDR1 is SGHRS, CDR2 YFSETQ, per germline. Trimming took off 4 bases at V and 8 bases at J, with 23 bases between the two ends. CDR3 in amino acids: CASSANLGMGIGTQYF. The CDR3 DNA reads as TGCGCCAGCAGCGCCAACCTCGGGATGGGTATTGGTACGCAGTATTTT. The whole variable domain, remainder taken from reference TRBV5-1 and TRBJ2-3, is KAGVTQTPRYLIKTRGQQVTLSCSPISGHRSVSWYQQTPGQGLQFLFEYFSETQRNKGNFPGRFSGRQFSNSRSEMNVSTLELGDSALYLCASSANLGMGIGTQYFGPGTRLTVL.